The TCR beta chain described here comes from a study of human T cells and chemical hapten exposure. Across the whole study: Small pooled library volume differences chiefly drove per-sample TCR yield variation.

The CDR3 sequence is 19 residues long. Germline CDR1 is DFQATT and CDR2 is SNEGSKA (reference sequence). The ends lost 3 bases at V and 0 bases at J; junction bases unmatched: 18. One entry per CDR3 protein results from TCRdb running MiXCR on the RACE reads. The table has 110,000 or so distinct CDR3 sequences, roughly a third seen once. Time point defined: patch test 3, about 24 weeks after DPC sensitization. The treatment was: therapeutic diphenylcyclopropenone sensitization with weekly scalp DPC. By share of the sample, this clonotype is medium-sized. The rearrangement joins TRBV20-1 to TRBJ2-3, with 7 nucleotides matching TRBD1. Sample: whole blood, taken in connection with sensitization to the hapten diphenylcyclopropenone (DPC). This receptor was obtained from a man aged 40-50 years with alopecia areata. Some clones in this sample may be carry-over from other donors' samples. The CDR3 DNA reads TGCAGTGCTAGCCCAAAACCCCGGGACAGAGTTGTAAGCACAGATACGCAGTATTTT. Encoded protein: CSASPKPRDRVVSTDTQYF.